This TCR gamma chain was captured by sequencing in a study of gammadelta T cells in human blood. Study-wide points: Microbial exposure appeared to drive polyclonal γδ T cell expansion after birth.

This clone was counted only a few times. Its antigen is as yet unknown. A read error likely explains why the TCRdb protein, taken from a much larger clone, differs from this DNA's translation at residue 5; the protein shown is translated from the DNA. The CDR3 runs 15 residues. Per germline, CDR1 VINAFY and CDR2 YDVSNSKD. Trimming at V came to 4 bases and at J to 0 bases, leaving 5 bases not matched to a gene. TCRdb repeated clone calling on the RT-PCR reads with CATT. The sample lists 440 or so gamma-chain clones; around 4.8% were seen once. The rearrangement links TRGV5 to TRGJP1. The TCR sequence derives from a human donor. The sample taken for sequencing was non-Vgamma9Vdelta2 gamma-delta T cells from infant blood. The CDR3 coding sequence is TGTGCCACCTGGGAAAAATATACCACTGGTTGGTTCAAGATATTT. Protein sequence: CATWEKYTTGWFKIF.